Each of the 31 T cell receptor beta chains below was sequenced from the same sample in a study of blood T cells in healthy people across ages. A second PCR, run for about 6 to 11 cycles, used a sample-barcoded 5' primer plus a J-beta primer mix. TCRdb itself ran the 5' RACE reads through MiXCR, one entry per CDR3 protein. The sample consists of over 1,500,000 distinct CDR3 sequences, 49% of them appearing once. The sequenced sample consisted of blood. The receptors shown here come from a woman aged 35 to 49 in good health.

V and J are TRBV18 and TRBJ1-1; D remains ambiguous. The CDR3 extends over 16 amino acids. Trimming removed 3 bases from V and 2 bases from J, with 16 bases in between. The V gene's germline CDR1 is KGHSH and CDR2 LQKENI. CDR3: CASSPGGWRENTEAFF. The CDR3 DNA follows: TGTGCCAGCTCACCGGGTGGATGGAGAGAAAACACTGAAGCTTTCTTT.

The CDR3 is CASSQDLAYGYTF. As DNA, the CDR3 is TGTGCCAGCAGCCAAGATTTGGCCTATGGCTACACCTTC. V is TRBV3-1 and J is TRBJ1-2, with D unresolved. CDR3 length: 13 amino acids. Germline V CDR1 and CDR2: LGHDT, YNNKEL (reference sequence). Trimming removed 0 bases at V and 4 bases at J, with 6 bases between.

The J gene is TRBJ2-3, the V gene TRBV20-1; D gene unclear. Trimming removed 6 bases from V and 5 bases from J, with 15 bases in between. Germline V gives CDR1 DFQATT, CDR2 SNEGSKA (reference sequence). There are 13 residues in the CDR3. CDR3 in amino acids: CSAPGLAEDTQYF. In DNA form, the CDR3 reads TGCAGTGCCCCCGGCCTGGCCGAAGATACGCAGTATTTT.

The chain recombines TRBV29-1 with TRBJ1-1, with TRBD1 matching over 7 bases. There are 15 residues in the CDR3. CDR1 is SQVTM and CDR2 is ANQGSEA in the germline V gene. Trimming removed 3 bases from V and 5 bases from J; junction bases left unmatched: 12. CDR3 in amino acids: CSVDGPGQRTTEAFF. CDR3 nucleotide sequence: TGCAGCGTTGACGGACCGGGACAGAGGACGACTGAAGCTTTCTTT.

This chain joins TRBV4-3 and TRBJ1-5; TRBD1 is a possible D gene (5 bases). The germline gives CDR1 LGHNA, CDR2 YSLEER. This CDR3 comprises 16 residues. V was shortened by 0 bases and J by 3 bases, with 12 bases between the two germline ends. CDR3 sequence (DNA): TGCGCCAGCAGCCAAGATCTCTACAGGCTCAATCAGCCCCAGCATTTT. Translated: CASSQDLYRLNQPQHF.

The rearrangement uses TRBV7-9 and TRBJ1-4, with 7 bases that match TRBD1. V shed 7 bases and J 8 bases; nucleotides not matched to a gene: 10. Germline V gene data show CDR1 as SEHNR and CDR2 as FQNEAQ (reference sequence). The CDR3 runs 14 residues. CDR3 bases: TGTGCCAGCATAGGGAACAGGGGAGGAGAAAAACTGTTTTTT. It encodes CASIGNRGGEKLFF.

This clonotype was seen more than once but under ten times. This sequence joins TRBV11-2 and TRBJ2-7, with 7 bases fitting TRBD1. The CDR3 is 16 amino acids. The germline CDR1 and CDR2 sequences are SGHAT and FQNNGV. The ends lost 2 bases at V and 2 bases at J; junction bases unmatched: 9. Here the CDR3 DNA reads TGTGCCAGCAGCTTACAGGGACAGACGTTAACCTACGAGCAGTACTTC. Amino acids: CASSLQGQTLTYEQYF.

The J gene is TRBJ1-1, the V gene TRBV6-2 or TRBV6-3; D not resolved. Trimming removed 2 bases at V and 1 base at J, with 8 bases between. The germline gives CDR1 MNHEY, CDR2 SVGEGT. The CDR3 runs 14 residues. The CDR3 DNA follows: TGTGCCAGCAGTTACCCCCGAGGGAACACTGAAGCTTTCTTT. Translating gives CASSYPRGNTEAFF.

The chain has TRBV6-5 and TRBJ2-7, with 8 positions matching TRBD1. With V trimmed by 5 bases and J by 7 bases, 7 bases remained unmatched. Germline CDR1 reads MNHEY; CDR2 reads SVGAGI. This CDR3 spans 13 amino acids. The CDR3 sequence is CASSKQGVGEQYF. The CDR3 DNA follows: TGTGCCAGCAGTAAACAGGGGGTGGGTGAGCAGTACTTC.

The CDR3 loop reads CASSPIPPGQVTSGANVLTF. The CDR3, as DNA: TGTGCCAGCTCACCAATTCCACCGGGACAGGTTACCTCTGGGGCCAACGTCCTGACTTTC. V gene TRBV18 combines with J gene TRBJ2-6; TRBD1 matches 8 bases. CDR3 length: 20 amino acids. V lost 2 bases and J lost 0; bases outside the gene matches: 12. Germline V gene sequence: CDR1 KGHSH, CDR2 LQKENI.

This chain links TRBV20-1 with TRBJ2-5; TRBD2 might be the D (5 bases). The CDR3 sequence is 13 residues long. Trimming took off 6 bases at V and 2 bases at J, with 13 bases between the two ends. Germline V lookup: CDR1 DFQATT, CDR2 SNEGSKA (reference sequence). In nucleotides, the CDR3 is TGCAGTGCCATGCCGGGATCGCAAGAGACCCAGTACTTC. It encodes CSAMPGSQETQYF.

V gene TRBV25-1 combines with J gene TRBJ2-3; TRBD1 matches 7 bases. CDR3 size: 15 residues. Germline V CDR1 and CDR2: MGHDK, SYGVNS. The V segment lost 4 bases and the J segment 3 bases; nucleotides outside the gene matches: 7. The CDR3 here is CASSGETGRTDTQYF. The CDR3 nucleotides read TGTGCCAGCAGTGGCGAGACAGGGCGAACAGATACGCAGTATTTT.

This rearrangement joins TRBV20-1 to TRBJ2-1, with 7 bases lining up with TRBD1. After removal of 5 bases from V and 4 bases from J, the junction contained 8 bases not matched to a gene. In germline, CDR1 is DFQATT, CDR2 SNEGSKA (reference sequence). The CDR3 runs 14 residues. CDR3 DNA: TGCAGTGCTCAAGACAGGGTTTATTACAATGAGCAGTTCTTC. This encodes CSAQDRVYYNEQFF.

The chain couples TRBV20-1 to TRBJ1-4; 9 bases are shared with TRBD1. V was clipped by 5 bases and J by 8 bases; unmatched bases: 9. Per the germline V gene, CDR1 is DFQATT and CDR2 is SNEGSKA (reference sequence). This CDR3 is built from 14 residues. In DNA form, the CDR3 reads TGCAGTGCTCTAGCCGGACAGGGGAGGGAAAAACTGTTTTTT. The encoded protein is CSALAGQGREKLFF.

The rearrangement joins TRBV4-1 to TRBJ2-1, with 8 bases identical to TRBD2. CDR3 length equals 15 residues. The germline gives CDR1 MGHRA, CDR2 YSYEKL. Germline trimming cut 5 bases from V and 5 bases from J; bases unmatched to any gene: 8. The CDR3 reads CASSFRGGRDNEQFF. DNA of the CDR3: TGCGCCAGCAGCTTCCGCGGGGGGCGGGACAATGAGCAGTTCTTC.

In its sample, this clonotype was seen many times. The gene calls are TRBV20-1 and TRBJ2-3; 10 bases line up with TRBD2. CDR3 length equals 15 residues. The germline V gene encodes CDR1 DFQATT and CDR2 SNEGSKA (reference sequence). The junction had 7 bases not matched to a gene; V was cut back by 5 bases and J by 2 bases. CDR3: CSAEGLASTTDTQYF. The DNA for the CDR3 is TGCAGTGCTGAGGGACTAGCGAGTACCACAGATACGCAGTATTTT.

The V call is TRBV7-8, the J call TRBJ2-7, with a weak D call TRBD1 (5 bases). Trimming removed 1 base at V and 3 bases at J, with 22 bases between. The CDR3 is 18 amino acids. In germline, CDR1 is SGHVS, CDR2 FQNEAQ. CDR3 in amino acids: CASSLVGADNLRSYEQYF. CDR3 in DNA: TGTGCCAGCAGCTTAGTAGGGGCGGACAACCTTAGAAGCTACGAGCAGTACTTC.

This clonotype came up once. The J gene is TRBJ1-6, the V gene TRBV6-5; 8 nucleotides match TRBD1. CDR1 and CDR2 (germline): MNHEY, SVGAGI. Trimming cost V 6 bases and J 5 bases; bases outside gene matches: 6. The CDR3 extends over 15 amino acids. CDR3 amino acids: CASSSPTGDNSPLHF. The CDR3 bases are TGTGCCAGCAGCTCCCCGACAGGGGATAATTCACCCCTCCACTTT.

The chain is built from TRBV11-3 and TRBJ2-7, with 9 bases fitting TRBD1. CDR1 and CDR2 (germline): SGHNT, YENEEA. The CDR3 runs 15 residues. The ends lost 5 bases at V and 7 bases at J; junction bases unmatched: 12. This CDR3 reads CASSPGQGKRNEQYF. In DNA form, the CDR3 reads TGTGCCAGCAGCCCGGGACAGGGAAAACGTAATGAGCAGTACTTC.

The chain employs TRBV4-3 and TRBJ1-2; no definite D call. This CDR3 comprises 15 residues. Germline loops: CDR1 LGHNA, CDR2 YSLEER. V dropped 0 bases and J dropped 8 bases, with 16 bases sitting between them. CDR3 amino acids: CASSQENGSGNGYTF. The CDR3 DNA is TGCGCCAGCAGCCAAGAGAATGGGTCCGGGAACGGCTACACCTTC.

This clonotype came up a few times. The chain combines TRBV20-1 with TRBJ2-3; 7 nucleotides align to TRBD2. CDR3 length: 15 amino acids. Germline V gene data show CDR1 as DFQATT and CDR2 as SNEGSKA (reference sequence). The trim removed 3 bases at V and 6 bases at J, leaving 12 bases unmatched. The CDR3 is CSASPPGRVSDTQYF. CDR3 sequence (DNA): TGCAGTGCTAGTCCCCCGGGGAGGGTTTCGGATACGCAGTATTTT.

Only a few counts were recorded for this clonotype. The chain carries TRBV11-1 and TRBJ2-3; 9 nucleotides match TRBD1. This CDR3 has 16 amino acids. The germline V gene encodes CDR1 SGHAT and CDR2 FQDESV (reference sequence). The V segment lost 2 bases and the J segment 0 bases; nucleotides outside the gene matches: 3. The CDR3 region has the DNA TGTGCCAGCAGCTTACGGGACAGGGATAGCACAGATACGCAGTATTTT. Amino acids: CASSLRDRDSTDTQYF.

This clonotype was observed a few times. This chain uses TRBV4-1 with TRBJ2-1; D is possibly TRBD2 (7 bases). There are 16 residues in the CDR3. The V end lost 0 bases, the J end lost 2 bases, and 11 bases lay between the germline ends. Germline CDR1 reads MGHRA; CDR2 reads YSYEKL. CDR3 in DNA: TGCGCCAGCAGCCAAGAGGGGGGGCAAACCTACAATGAGCAGTTCTTC. Protein sequence: CASSQEGGQTYNEQFF.

This clonotype was counted a few times. V and J are TRBV5-1 and TRBJ2-1; D perhaps matches TRBD1 (5 bases). The CDR3 has 13 residues. CDR1 is SGHRS, CDR2 YFSETQ, per germline. V was pared by 2 bases and J by 6 bases, with 9 bases between. The CDR3 nucleotides read TGCGCCAGCAGCTTACTCCAGGGCAATGAGCAGTTCTTC. It translates to CASSLLQGNEQFF.

The rearrangement uses TRBV20-1 and TRBJ2-1; 7 positions match TRBD2. J was trimmed by 9 bases and V by 3 bases; bases with no gene match: 11. Germline V gives CDR1 DFQATT, CDR2 SNEGSKA (reference sequence). The CDR3 length is 14 residues. The CDR3 loop is CSASALAARAEQFF. In DNA, the CDR3 is TGCAGTGCTAGTGCCCTAGCGGCCAGGGCTGAGCAGTTCTTC.

This clonotype was seen once. The chain carries TRBV6-2 or TRBV6-3 and TRBJ2-4; 8 bases agree with TRBD1. The J call is uncertain, as TRBJ2-7 better fits the DNA end. The CDR3 contains 15 residues. CDR1 MNHEY and CDR2 SVGEGT come from the germline V gene. The CDR3 reads CASSYDRGNPSEQYF. CDR3 bases: TGTGCCAGCAGTTACGACAGGGGTAACCCATCCGAGCAGTACTTC.

The CDR3 region is CASSKTSGGGNEQFF. The CDR3 nucleotides are TGCGCCAGCAGCAAAACTAGCGGGGGAGGCAATGAGCAGTTCTTC. The rearrangement links TRBV5-1 to TRBJ2-1; 11 nucleotides align to TRBD2. There are 15 residues in the CDR3. Germline-derived CDR1 and CDR2 are SGHRS and YFSETQ. The V and J ends lost 4 bases and 6 bases, in that order; junction bases with no gene match: 6.

This sequence joins TRBV6-6 and TRBJ2-3; D is ambiguous. CDR1 is MNHNY, CDR2 SVGAGI, per germline (reference sequence). The V end was cut by 0 bases, the J end by 3 bases, with 7 bases between. This CDR3 spans 14 amino acids. CDR3 region: CASSYSEATDTQYF. The CDR3 region has the DNA TGTGCCAGCAGTTACTCCGAAGCAACAGATACGCAGTATTTT.

The gene calls are TRBV14 and TRBJ1-2; D unclear. The CDR3 sequence is 12 residues long. CDR1 and CDR2 from the germline V gene are SGHDN and FVKESK. V dropped 0 bases and J dropped 5 bases, with 4 bases sitting between them. CDR3 coding DNA: TGTGCCAGCAGCCAAGATAAGTATGGCTACACCTTC. This sequence encodes CASSQDKYGYTF.

In DNA form, the CDR3 reads TGTGCCAGCACCCCAAGGGAGGATTACTCCTACGAGCAGTACTTC. This translates into CASTPREDYSYEQYF. V is TRBV28 and J is TRBJ2-7; the D gene is possibly TRBD2 (6 bases). V was clipped by 7 bases and J by 0 bases, with 16 bases between them. This CDR3 is 15 amino acids long. In germline, CDR1 is MDHEN, CDR2 SYDVKM.

V usage is TRBV9 and J usage is TRBJ2-5, with D possibly matching TRBD2 (6 bases). This CDR3 is 14 amino acids long. Germline-derived CDR1 and CDR2 are SGDLS and YYNGEE. Trimming pared 4 bases from V and 5 bases from J, leaving 15 bases between. The CDR3 region has the DNA TGTGCCAGCAGCTGGGACCCCAGCGGGGAGACCCAGTACTTC. Translation gives CASSWDPSGETQYF.